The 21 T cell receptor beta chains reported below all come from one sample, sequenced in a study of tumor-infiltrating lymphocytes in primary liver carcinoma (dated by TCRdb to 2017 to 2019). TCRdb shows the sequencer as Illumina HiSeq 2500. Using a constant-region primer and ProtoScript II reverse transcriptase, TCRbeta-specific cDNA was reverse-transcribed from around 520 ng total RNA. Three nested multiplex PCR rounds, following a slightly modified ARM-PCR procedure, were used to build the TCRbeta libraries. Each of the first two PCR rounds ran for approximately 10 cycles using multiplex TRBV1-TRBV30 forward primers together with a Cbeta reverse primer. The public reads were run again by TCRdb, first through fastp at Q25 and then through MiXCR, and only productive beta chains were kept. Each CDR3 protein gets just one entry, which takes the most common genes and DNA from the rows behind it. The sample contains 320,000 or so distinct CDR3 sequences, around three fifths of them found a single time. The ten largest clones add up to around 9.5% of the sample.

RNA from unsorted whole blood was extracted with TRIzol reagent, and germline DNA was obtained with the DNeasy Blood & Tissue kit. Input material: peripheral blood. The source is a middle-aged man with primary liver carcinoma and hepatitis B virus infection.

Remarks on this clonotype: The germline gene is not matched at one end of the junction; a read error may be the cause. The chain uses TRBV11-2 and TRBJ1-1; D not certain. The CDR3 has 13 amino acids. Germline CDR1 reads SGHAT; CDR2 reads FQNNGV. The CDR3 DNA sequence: TGTGCCAACAGCCTAAACTTGAACACTGAAGCTTTCTTT. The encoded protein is CANSLNLNTEAFF.

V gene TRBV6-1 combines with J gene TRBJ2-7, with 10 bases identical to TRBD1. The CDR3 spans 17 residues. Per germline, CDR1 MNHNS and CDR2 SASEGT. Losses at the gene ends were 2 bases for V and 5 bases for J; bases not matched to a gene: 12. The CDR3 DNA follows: TGTGCCAGCAGTGAACTACCACTGGGACAGGGGTCCCACGAGCAGTACTTC. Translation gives CASSELPLGQGSHEQYF.

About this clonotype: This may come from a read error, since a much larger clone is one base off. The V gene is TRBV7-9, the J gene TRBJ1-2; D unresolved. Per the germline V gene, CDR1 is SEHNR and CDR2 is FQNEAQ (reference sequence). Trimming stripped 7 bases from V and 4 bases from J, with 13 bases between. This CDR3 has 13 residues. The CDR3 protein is CASTQAICYGYTF. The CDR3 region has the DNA TGTGCCAGCACCCAGGCGATCTGCTATGGCTACACCTTC.

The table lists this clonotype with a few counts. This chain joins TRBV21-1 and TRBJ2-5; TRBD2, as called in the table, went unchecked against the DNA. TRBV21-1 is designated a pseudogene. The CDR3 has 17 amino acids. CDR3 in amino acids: CASSKYSGSTIQETQYF. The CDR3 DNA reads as TGTGCCAGCAGCAAGTATAGCGGGAGCACTATCCAAGAGACCCAGTACTTC.

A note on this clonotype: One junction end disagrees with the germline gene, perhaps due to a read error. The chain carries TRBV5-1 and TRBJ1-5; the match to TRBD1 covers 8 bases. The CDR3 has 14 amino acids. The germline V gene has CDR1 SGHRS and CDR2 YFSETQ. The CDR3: CVSSDGQGGLPQHF. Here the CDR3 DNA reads TGCGTCAGCAGCGACGGACAGGGCGGCCTGCCCCAGCATTTT.

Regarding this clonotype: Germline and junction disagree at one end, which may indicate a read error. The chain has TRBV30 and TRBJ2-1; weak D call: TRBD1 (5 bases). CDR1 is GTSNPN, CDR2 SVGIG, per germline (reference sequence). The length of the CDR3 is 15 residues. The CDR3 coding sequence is TGTGCCTGGAGTGTAAGGGGCAACTCCTACAATGAGCAGCTCTTC. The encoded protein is CAWSVRGNSYNEQLF. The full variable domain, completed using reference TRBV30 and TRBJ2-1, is SQTIHQWPATLVQPVGSPLSLECTVEGTSNPNLYWYRQAAGRGLQLLFYSVGIGQISSEVPQNLSASRPQDRQFILSSKKLLLSDSGFYLCAWSVRGNSYNEQLFGPGTRLTVL.

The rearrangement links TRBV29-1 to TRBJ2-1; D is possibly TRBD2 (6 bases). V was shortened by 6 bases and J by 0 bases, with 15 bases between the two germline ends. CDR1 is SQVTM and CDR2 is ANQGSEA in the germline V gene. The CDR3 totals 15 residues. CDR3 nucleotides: TGCAGCGTAGCGGTTGGGAGGACCTCCTACAATGAGCAGTTCTTC. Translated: CSVAVGRTSYNEQFF.

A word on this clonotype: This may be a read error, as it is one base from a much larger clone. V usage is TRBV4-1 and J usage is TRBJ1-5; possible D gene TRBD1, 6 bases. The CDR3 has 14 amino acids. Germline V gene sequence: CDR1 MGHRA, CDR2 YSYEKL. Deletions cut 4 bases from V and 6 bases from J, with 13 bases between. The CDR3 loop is CASSLSRDTQPQHF. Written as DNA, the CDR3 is TGCGCCAGCAGCCTGTCCCGGGACACTCAGCCCCAGCATTTT.

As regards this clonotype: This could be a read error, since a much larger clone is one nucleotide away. CDR3 DNA sequence: TGTGCCAGCAGTGCTAAGGTCAGGGGCGCACATCAGCCCAAGCATTTT. Its translation: CASSAKVRGAHQPKHF. This chain connects TRBV6-1 to TRBJ1-5, with D possibly matching TRBD1 (6 bases). Germline values: CDR1 MNHNS, CDR2 SASEGT. The CDR3 spans 16 residues.

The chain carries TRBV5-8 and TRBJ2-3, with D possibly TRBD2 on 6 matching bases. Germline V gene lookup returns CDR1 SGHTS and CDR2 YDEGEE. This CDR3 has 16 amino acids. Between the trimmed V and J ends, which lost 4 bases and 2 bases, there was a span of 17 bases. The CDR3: CASSPGRDSLTDTQYF. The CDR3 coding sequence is TGTGCCAGCAGCCCCGGGCGGGACTCACTCACAGATACGCAGTATTTT.

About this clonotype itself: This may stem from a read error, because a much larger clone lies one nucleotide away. CDR3 sequence (DNA): TGTGCCAGCAATTACTCGCTAGCGGGACTAAGCTCCTACGAGCAGTACTTC. Amino acid sequence: CASNYSLAGLSSYEQYF. The gene calls are TRBV6-2 or TRBV6-3 and TRBJ2-7; TRBD2 matches at 9 bases. CDR3 length: 17 amino acids. The V gene's germline CDR1 is MNHEY and CDR2 SVGEGT.

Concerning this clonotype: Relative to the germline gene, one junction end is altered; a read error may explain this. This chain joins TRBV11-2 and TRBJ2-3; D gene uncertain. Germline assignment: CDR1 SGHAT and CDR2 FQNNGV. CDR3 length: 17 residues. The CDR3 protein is CASTLDQGRPYTDTQYF. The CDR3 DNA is TGTGCCAGCACCTTAGATCAAGGCAGGCCCTACACAGATACGCAGTATTTT. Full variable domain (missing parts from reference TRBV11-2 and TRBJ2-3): EAGVAQSPRYKIIEKRQSVAFWCNPISGHATLYWYQQILGQGPKLLIQFQNNGVVDDSQLPKDRFSAERLKGVDSTLKIQPAKLEDSAVYLCASTLDQGRPYTDTQYFGPGTRLTVL.

CDR3 DNA: TGCGCCAGCAGCTCAAACAGGGGGTCCTACAATGAGCAGTTCTTC. Amino acids: CASSSNRGSYNEQFF. The rearrangement links TRBV5-1 to TRBJ2-1; TRBD1 aligns across 8 bases. CDR1 SGHRS and CDR2 YFSETQ come from the germline V gene. With V trimmed by 3 bases and J by 1 base, 3 bases remained unmatched. CDR3 length equals 15 residues.

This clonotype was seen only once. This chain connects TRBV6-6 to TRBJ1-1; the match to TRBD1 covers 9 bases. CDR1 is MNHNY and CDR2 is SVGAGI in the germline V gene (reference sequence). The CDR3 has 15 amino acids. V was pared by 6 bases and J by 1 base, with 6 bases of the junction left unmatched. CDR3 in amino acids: CASRDHRGRNTEAFF. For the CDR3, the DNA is TGTGCCAGCAGGGACCACAGGGGGCGGAACACTGAAGCTTTCTTT.

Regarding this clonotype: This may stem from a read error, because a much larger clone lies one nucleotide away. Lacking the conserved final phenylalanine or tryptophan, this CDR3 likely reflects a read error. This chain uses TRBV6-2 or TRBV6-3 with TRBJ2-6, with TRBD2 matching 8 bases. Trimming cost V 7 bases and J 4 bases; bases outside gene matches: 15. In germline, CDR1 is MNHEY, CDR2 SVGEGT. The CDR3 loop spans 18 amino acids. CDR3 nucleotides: TGTGCCAGCACCTCTAGCGGGCTCTCGAATCTGGGGGCCAACGTCCTGACTTCC. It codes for CASTSSGLSNLGANVLTS.

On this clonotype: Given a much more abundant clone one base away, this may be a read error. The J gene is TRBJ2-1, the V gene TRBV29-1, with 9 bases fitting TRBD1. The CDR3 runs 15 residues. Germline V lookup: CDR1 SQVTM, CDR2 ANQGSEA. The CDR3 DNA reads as TGCAGCGTTGAAAGAGATACAGGGGGCCACAAAGAGCAGTTCTTC. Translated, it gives CSVERDTGGHKEQFF.

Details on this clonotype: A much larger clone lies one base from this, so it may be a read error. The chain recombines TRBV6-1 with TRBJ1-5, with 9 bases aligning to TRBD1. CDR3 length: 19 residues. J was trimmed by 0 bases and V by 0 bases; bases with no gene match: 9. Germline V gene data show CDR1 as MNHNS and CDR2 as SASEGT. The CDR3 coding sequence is TGTGCCAGCAGTGAAGCGTGTGACAGGGGGAAATCTAGCAATCAGCCCCAGCATTTT. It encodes CASSEACDRGKSSNQPQHF.

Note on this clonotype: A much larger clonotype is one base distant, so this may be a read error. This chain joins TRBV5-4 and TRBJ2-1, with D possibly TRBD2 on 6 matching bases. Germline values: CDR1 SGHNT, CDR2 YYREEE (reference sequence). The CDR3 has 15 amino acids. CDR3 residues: CASSPRRDSYNGQFF. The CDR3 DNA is TGTGCCAGCAGCCCCAGGCGGGACTCCTACAATGGGCAGTTCTTC.

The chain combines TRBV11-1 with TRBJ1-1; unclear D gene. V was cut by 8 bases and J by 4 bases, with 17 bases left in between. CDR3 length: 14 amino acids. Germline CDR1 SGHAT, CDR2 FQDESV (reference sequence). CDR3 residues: CASGRPGESTEAFF. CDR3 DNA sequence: TGTGCCAGCGGCCGACCAGGAGAGAGCACTGAAGCTTTCTTT. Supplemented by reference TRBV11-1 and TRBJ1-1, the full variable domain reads EAEVAQSPRYKITEKSQAVAFWCDPISGHATLYWYRQILGQGPELLVQFQDESVVDDSQLPKDRFSAERLKGVDSTLKIQPAELGDSAMYLCASGRPGESTEAFFGQGTRLTVV.

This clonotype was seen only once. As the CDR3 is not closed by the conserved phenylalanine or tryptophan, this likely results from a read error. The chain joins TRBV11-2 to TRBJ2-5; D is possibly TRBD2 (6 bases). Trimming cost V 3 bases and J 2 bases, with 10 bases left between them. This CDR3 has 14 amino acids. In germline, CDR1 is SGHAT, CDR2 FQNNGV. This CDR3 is CASSFGSGQETQYI. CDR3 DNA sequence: TGTGCCAGCAGCTTCGGAAGCGGGCAAGAGACCCAGTACATC.

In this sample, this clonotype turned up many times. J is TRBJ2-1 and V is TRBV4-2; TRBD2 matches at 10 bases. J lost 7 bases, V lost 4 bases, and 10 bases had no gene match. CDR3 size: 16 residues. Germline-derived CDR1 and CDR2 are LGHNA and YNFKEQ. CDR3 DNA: TGTGCCAGCAGCCCGGTACTAGCGGGAAAGGGGAATGAGCAGTTCTTC. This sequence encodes CASSPVLAGKGNEQFF.